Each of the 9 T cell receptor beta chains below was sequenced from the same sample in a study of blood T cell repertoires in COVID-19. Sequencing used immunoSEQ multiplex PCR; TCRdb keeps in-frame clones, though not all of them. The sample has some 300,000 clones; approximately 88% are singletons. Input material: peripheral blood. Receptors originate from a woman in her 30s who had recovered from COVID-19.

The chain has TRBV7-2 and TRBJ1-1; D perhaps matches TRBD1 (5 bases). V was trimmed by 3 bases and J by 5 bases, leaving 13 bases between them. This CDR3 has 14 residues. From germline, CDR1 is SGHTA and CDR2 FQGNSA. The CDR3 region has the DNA TGTGCCAGCAGCTTTTTGAAGGGGTGGACTGAAGCTTTCTTT. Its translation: CASSFLKGWTEAFF.

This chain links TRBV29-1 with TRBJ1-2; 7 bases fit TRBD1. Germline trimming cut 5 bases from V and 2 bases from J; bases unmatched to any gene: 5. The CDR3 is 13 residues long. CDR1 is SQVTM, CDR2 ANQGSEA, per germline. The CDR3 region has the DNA TGCAGCGTTCAGGACAGGTTGAACTATGGCTACACCTTC. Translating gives CSVQDRLNYGYTF. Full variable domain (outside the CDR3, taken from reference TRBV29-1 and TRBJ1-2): SAVISQKPSRDICQRGTSLTIQCQVDSQVTMMFWYRQQPGQSLTLIATANQGSEATYESGFVIDKFPISRPNLTFSTLTVSNMSPEDSSIYLCSVQDRLNYGYTFGSGTRLTVV.

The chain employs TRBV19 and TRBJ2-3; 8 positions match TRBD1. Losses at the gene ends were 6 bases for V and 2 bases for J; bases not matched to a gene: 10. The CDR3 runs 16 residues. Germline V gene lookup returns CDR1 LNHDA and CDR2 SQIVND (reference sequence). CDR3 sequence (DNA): TGTGCCAGTAGCCGCGGACAGGGCTTCAACACAGATACGCAGTATTTT. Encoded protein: CASSRGQGFNTDTQYF.

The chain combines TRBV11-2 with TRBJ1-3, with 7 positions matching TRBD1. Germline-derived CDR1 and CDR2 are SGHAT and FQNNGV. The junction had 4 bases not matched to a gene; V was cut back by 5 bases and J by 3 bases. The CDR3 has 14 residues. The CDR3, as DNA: TGTGCCAGCAGCCGCGACAGGGTTGGAAACACCATATATTTT. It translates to CASSRDRVGNTIYF.

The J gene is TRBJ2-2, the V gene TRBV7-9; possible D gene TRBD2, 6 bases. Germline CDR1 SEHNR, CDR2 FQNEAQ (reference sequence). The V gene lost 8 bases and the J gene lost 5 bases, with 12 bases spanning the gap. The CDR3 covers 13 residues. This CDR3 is CASVRGGTGELFF. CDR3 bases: TGTGCCAGCGTCCGGGGAGGTACCGGGGAGCTGTTTTTT.

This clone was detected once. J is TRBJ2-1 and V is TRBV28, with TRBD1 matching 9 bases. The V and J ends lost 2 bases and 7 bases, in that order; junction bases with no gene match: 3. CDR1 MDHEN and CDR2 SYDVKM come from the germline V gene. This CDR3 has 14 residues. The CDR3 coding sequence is TGTGCCAGCAGTTTACCGGACAGGGGAAATGAGCAGTTCTTC. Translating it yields CASSLPDRGNEQFF.

The DNA of the CDR3 is TGTGCCAGCAGCGCAGGACAGCCGAACACCGGGGAGCTGTTTTTT. The encoded protein is CASSAGQPNTGELFF. V usage is TRBV3-1 (or the pseudogene TRBV3-2) and J usage is TRBJ2-2, with a possible D match to TRBD1 (6 bases). Looked up from germline, CDR1 is LGHDT and CDR2 is YNNKEL (reference sequence). CDR3 length: 15 residues. Trimming removed 5 bases at V and 0 bases at J, with 10 bases between.

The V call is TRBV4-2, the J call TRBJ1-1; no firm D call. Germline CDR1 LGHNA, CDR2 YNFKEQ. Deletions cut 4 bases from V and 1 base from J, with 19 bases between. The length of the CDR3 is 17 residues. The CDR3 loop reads CASSPLGIGGRNTEAFF. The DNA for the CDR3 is TGTGCCAGCAGCCCGCTCGGAATTGGTGGGAGGAACACTGAAGCTTTCTTT.

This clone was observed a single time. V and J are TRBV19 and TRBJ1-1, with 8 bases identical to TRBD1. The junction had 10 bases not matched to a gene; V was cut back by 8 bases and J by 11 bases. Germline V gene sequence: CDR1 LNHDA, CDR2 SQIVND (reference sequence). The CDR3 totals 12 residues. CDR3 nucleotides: TGTGCCAGTTACTTTGGGACAGGCGAGGCTTTCTTT. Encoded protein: CASYFGTGEAFF.